The clone carrying this T cell receptor beta chain has just a few counts. Its cognate antigen is unknown. This sample is drawn from a study of T-cell reconstitution after alpha-beta-depleted transplantation in children. Per the germline V gene, CDR1 is MGHRA and CDR2 is YSYEKL. Trimming cost V 1 base and J 2 bases, with 20 bases left between them. The CDR3 has 18 residues. Study-wide points: Alpha-beta T cells about two months after transplant reportedly derived from several hundred expanded graft clones. High day-60 TCRbeta diversity in some patients came from surviving recipient T cells and thymic progenitors. T-cell counts and diversity were attributed mostly to newly produced T cells one year after transplant.

The TCRbeta library was prepared with unique molecular identifiers. TCRdb re-called the PCR reads with MiXCR, one entry per CDR3 protein. The sample consists of a few hundred thousand distinct CDR3 sequences, roughly 25% of them appearing once. The sequencing here drew on PBMCs, mostly from graft donor cells, taken 360 days after TCRalphabeta/CD19-depleted stem cell transplant. The receptor's source is a female patient aged 2-15 years who had a stem cell transplant for congenital amegakaryocytic thrombocytopenia, so the T cells may come from the graft donor. The chain has TRBV4-1 and TRBJ2-5, with D maybe TRBD2 (6 bases). This chain's CDR3 is CASSQVDAGEVRQETQYF. The CDR3 nucleotides are TGCGCCAGCAGCCAAGTAGACGCCGGGGAGGTGAGACAAGAGACCCAGTACTTC.